The T cell receptor beta chain under discussion was sequenced for a study of graft-versus-host responses after intestinal transplantation. The overall study: Each of the recipients got a multivisceral, liver-intestinal, or isolated intestinal transplant. For 3 to 4 years after anti-thymocyte globulin induction, all recipients took tacrolimus and steroids.

Germline V CDR1 and CDR2: LNHNV, YYDKDF (reference sequence). The CDR3 contains 14 residues. Trimming stripped 4 bases from V and 7 bases from J, with 13 bases between. Sequenced by immunoSEQ multiplex PCR; TCRdb stores in-frame clones only, minus some. The top ten hold around 0.69% of the sample, which has under 90,000 clones, 92% seen once. The material was PBMCs, obtained 98 days after intestinal transplantation. V usage is TRBV15 and J usage is TRBJ2-2, with D perhaps assigned TRBD1 or TRBD2 (6 bases each). The clonotype comes from a human patient who received an intestinal transplant, so some T cells may come from the graft donor. Here the CDR3 reads CATSTRGQDGELFF. The CDR3 bases are TGTGCCACCAGCACCCGGGGGCAGGACGGGGAGCTGTTTTTT. Full variable domain (missing parts from reference TRBV15 and TRBJ2-2): DAMVIQNPRYQVTQFGKPVTLSCSQTLNHNVMYWYQQKSSQAPKLLFHYYDKDFNNEADTPDNFQSRRPNTSFCFLDIRSPGLGDTAMYLCATSTRGQDGELFFGEGSRLTVL.